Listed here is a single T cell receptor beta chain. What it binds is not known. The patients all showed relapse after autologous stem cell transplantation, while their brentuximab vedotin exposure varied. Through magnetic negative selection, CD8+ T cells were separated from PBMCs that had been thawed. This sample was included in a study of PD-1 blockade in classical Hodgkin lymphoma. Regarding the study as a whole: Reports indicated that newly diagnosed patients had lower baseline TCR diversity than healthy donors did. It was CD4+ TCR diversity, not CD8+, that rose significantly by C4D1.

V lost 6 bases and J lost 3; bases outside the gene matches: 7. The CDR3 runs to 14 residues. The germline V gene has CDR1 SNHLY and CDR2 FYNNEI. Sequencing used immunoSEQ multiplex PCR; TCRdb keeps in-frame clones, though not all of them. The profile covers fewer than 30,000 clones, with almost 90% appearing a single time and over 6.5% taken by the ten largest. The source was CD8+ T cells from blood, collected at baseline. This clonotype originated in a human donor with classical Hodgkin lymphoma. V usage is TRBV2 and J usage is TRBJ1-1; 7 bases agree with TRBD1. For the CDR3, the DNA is TGTGCCAGCAGGGCAGTTGACAGGGACACTGAAGCTTTCTTT. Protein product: CASRAVDRDTEAFF.